This TCR beta chain appears in the sequencing data of a study of blood T cell repertoires in COVID-19 (dated by TCRdb to 2019 to 2021). Study-level background: Samples from collaborators originated in the United States, Italy and Spain and spanned both the acute and convalescent phases of COVID-19. The prospective study material was composed of cDNA or gDNA derived from T cells, B-cell-depleted T cells, or PBMCs. The dataset comprised deeply sampled blood TCRbeta repertoires from subjects exposed to, actively infected with, or recovered from COVID-19. The repertoires were made available in a free public database intended to serve as a resource for research on the immune response to SARS-CoV-2. The samples were drawn from two sources: the first 160 participants of the ongoing ImmuneRACE study, and 1,254 subjects contributed by 6 global collaborators. Nearly every sample came with metadata listing a de-identified subject ID, COVID-19 status, age in years and sex. Where available, HLA class I and class II types were taken from metadata supplied by the sample provider and were not determined by assay-based typing.

The immunoSEQ Assay, a bias-controlled multiplex PCR, was used to amplify TCRbeta CDR3 regions from genomic DNA. For the original study's pipeline: The number of nucleated cells in each sample was estimated by amplification of reference gene primers within the assay. To quantify the absolute abundance of each unique TCRbeta CDR3 rearrangement, sequence reads were collapsed and filtered. For each sample, productive Simpson clonality was calculated as the square root of Simpson's diversity index over productive rearrangements. TCRdb's version of the immuneACCESS table is confined to in-frame rearrangements and falls short of the full clone set. An unresolved V gene accounts for under half of the shortfall where checked; the remainder is of unknown origin. That table is the source of V, J and clone size, and D and trimming were worked out from the DNA. The sample includes hundreds of thousands of clones, with nearly 90% observed a single time. Jointly, the top ten make up around 12% of the sample.

CDR1 and CDR2 were assigned from the germline V gene (reference sequence) as PRHDT and FYEKMQ. The CDR3 starts with the cysteine, ends with the phenylalanine, and has 14 residues. Of all the DNA, just the CDR3 is kept, 42 bases in frame from base 1. Deletion took 5 bases off V and 0 bases off J, with a span of 10 bases between the germline ends. A note on this clone: The clone's antigen remains unknown. Base qualities are not provided; no much larger clone lies one nucleotide away.

Another Seattle source contributed samples from volunteer blood donors who had recovered from COVID-19. The collaborating institutions used their own protocols to collect whole blood in K2EDTA tubes. For TCRbeta analysis, collaborators shipped samples in one of three forms: frozen whole blood, isolated PBMCs, or DNA extracted from either of those sample types. On the study overall, not on this receptor specifically: Clinical and demographic metadata were provided uncurated, with the amount varying by source and participant.

This clonotype was sampled from a woman aged 18-29 years who had recovered from COVID-19. The rearranged segments are TRBV13 and TRBJ1-2, and the D gene may be TRBD1, 5 bases matching. Sequencing was performed on peripheral blood. The CDR3 protein sequence reads: CASSPDRTNYGYTF. DNA sequence: TGTGCCAGCAGCCCCGACAGAACTAACTATGGCTACACCTTC.